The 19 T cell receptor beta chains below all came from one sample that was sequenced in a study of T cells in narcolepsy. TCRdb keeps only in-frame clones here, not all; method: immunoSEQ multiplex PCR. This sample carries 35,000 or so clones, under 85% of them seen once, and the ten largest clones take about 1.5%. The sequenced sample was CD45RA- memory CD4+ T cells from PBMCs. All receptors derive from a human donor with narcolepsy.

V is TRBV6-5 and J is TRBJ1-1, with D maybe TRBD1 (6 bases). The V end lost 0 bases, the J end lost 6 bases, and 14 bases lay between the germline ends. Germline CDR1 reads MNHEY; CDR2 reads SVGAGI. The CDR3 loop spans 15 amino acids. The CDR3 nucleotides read TGTGCCAGCAGTTACTCGTCCGGGGGCGTCGCTGAAGCTTTCTTT. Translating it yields CASSYSSGGVAEAFF.

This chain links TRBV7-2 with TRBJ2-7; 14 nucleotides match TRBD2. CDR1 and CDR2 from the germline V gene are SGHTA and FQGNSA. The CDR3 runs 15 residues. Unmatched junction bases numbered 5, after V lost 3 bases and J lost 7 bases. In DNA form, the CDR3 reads TGTGCCAGCAGCTTGACTAGCGGGGGGGCTAGGGAGCAGTACTTC. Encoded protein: CASSLTSGGAREQYF.

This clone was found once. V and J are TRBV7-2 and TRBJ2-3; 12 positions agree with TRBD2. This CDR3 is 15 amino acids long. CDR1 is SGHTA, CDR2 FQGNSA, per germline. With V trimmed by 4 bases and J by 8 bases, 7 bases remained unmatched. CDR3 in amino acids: CASSSSGGARGTQYF. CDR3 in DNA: TGTGCCAGCAGCTCTAGCGGGGGGGCAAGGGGTACGCAGTATTTT.

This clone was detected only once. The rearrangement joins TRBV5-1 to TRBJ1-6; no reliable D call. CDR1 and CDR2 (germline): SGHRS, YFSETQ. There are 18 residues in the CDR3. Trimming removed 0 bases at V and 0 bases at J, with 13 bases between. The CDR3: CASSLESQTSSYNSPLHF. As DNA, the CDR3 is TGCGCCAGCAGCTTGGAATCCCAGACGAGCTCCTATAATTCACCCCTCCACTTT.

CDR3 DNA sequence: TGTGCCAGCAGTCCCCGGAGCGGTGGGGAGACCCAGTACTTC. Translated: CASSPRSGGETQYF. This chain joins TRBV2 and TRBJ2-5; weak D call: TRBD2 (5 bases). The CDR3 length is 14 residues. V lost 5 bases and J lost 5, with 15 bases in between. Germline CDR1 and CDR2: SNHLY and FYNNEI.

This CDR3 reads CASSQESGYGYTF. CDR3 bases: TGTGCCAGCAGCCAAGAGTCGGGCTATGGCTACACCTTC. The chain links TRBV4-2 to TRBJ1-2; D unclear. CDR1 is LGHNA and CDR2 is YNFKEQ in the germline V gene. Trimming shortened V by 0 bases and J by 4 bases, and 6 bases separated the two germline ends. This CDR3 has 13 residues.

In DNA, the CDR3 is TGTGCCAGCAGTCTAGCCGCCGGCTCCTACAATGAGCAGTTCTTC. It encodes CASSLAAGSYNEQFF. This rearrangement joins TRBV6-1 to TRBJ2-1; TRBD2 is a possible D gene (5 bases). Germline CDR1 reads MNHNS; CDR2 reads SASEGT. The CDR3 loop spans 15 amino acids. The ends were cut back, 5 bases at V and 0 bases at J, with 11 bases in the middle.

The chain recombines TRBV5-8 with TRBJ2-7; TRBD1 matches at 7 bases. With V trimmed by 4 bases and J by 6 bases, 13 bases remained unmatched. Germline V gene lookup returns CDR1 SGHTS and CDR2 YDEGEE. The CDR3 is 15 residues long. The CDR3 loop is CASSIGQAGTSEQYF. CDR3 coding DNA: TGTGCCAGCAGCATTGGACAGGCCGGAACGAGCGAGCAGTACTTC.

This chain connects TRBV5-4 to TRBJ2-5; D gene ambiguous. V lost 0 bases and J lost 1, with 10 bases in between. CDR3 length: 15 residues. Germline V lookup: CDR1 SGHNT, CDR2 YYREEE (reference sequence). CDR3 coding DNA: TGTGCCAGCAGCTTGGATCTGGGTTCCCAAGAGACCCAGTACTTC. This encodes CASSLDLGSQETQYF.

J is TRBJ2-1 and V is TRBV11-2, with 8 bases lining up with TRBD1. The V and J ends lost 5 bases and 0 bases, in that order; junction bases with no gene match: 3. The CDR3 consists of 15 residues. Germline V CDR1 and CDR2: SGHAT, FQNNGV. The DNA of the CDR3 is TGTGCCAGCAGCACGGGACAGGTCTCCTACAATGAGCAGTTCTTC. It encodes CASSTGQVSYNEQFF. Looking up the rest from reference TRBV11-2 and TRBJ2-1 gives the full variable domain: EAGVAQSPRYKIIEKRQSVAFWCNPISGHATLYWYQQILGQGPKLLIQFQNNGVVDDSQLPKDRFSAERLKGVDSTLKIQPAKLEDSAVYLCASSTGQVSYNEQFFGPGTRLTVL.

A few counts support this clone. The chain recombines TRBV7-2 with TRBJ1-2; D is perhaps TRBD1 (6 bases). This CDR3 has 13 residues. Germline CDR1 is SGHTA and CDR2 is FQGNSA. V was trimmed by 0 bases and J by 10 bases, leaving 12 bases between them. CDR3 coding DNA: TGTGCCAGCAGCTTAGCCCAGGGGACGGACTACACCTTC. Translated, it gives CASSLAQGTDYTF. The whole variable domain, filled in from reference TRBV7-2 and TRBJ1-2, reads GAGVSQSPSNKVTEKGKDVELRCDPISGHTALYWYRQSLGQGLEFLIYFQGNSAPDKSGLPSDRFSAERTGGSVSTLTIQRTQQEDSAVYLCASSLAQGTDYTFGSGTRLTVV.

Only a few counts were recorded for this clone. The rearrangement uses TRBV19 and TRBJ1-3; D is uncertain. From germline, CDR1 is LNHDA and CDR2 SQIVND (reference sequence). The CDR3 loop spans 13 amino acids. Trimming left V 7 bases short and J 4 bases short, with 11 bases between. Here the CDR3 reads CASNSGWGNTIYF. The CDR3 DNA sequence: TGTGCCAGTAATTCAGGTTGGGGAAACACCATATATTTT.

Written as DNA, the CDR3 is TGTGCCAGCAGTTTCGGACCCACTAATGAAAAACTGTTTTTT. Protein: CASSFGPTNEKLFF. The genes are TRBV28 and TRBJ1-4; D is uncertain. Trimming took off 3 bases at V and 2 bases at J, with 7 bases between the two ends. The CDR3 is made up of 14 amino acids. Germline values: CDR1 MDHEN, CDR2 SYDVKM. The entire variable domain, with the rest obtained from reference TRBV28 and TRBJ1-4, is as follows: DVKVTQSSRYLVKRTGEKVFLECVQDMDHENMFWYRQDPGLGLRLIYFSYDVKMKEKGDIPEGYSVSREKKERFSLILESASTNQTSMYLCASSFGPTNEKLFFGSGTQLSVL.

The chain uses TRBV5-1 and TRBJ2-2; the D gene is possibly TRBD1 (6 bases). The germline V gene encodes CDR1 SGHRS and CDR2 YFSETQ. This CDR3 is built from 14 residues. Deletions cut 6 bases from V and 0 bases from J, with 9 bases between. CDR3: CASTGTPNTGELFF. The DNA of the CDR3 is TGCGCCAGCACTGGGACACCGAACACCGGGGAGCTGTTTTTT. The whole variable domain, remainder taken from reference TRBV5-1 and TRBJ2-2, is KAGVTQTPRYLIKTRGQQVTLSCSPISGHRSVSWYQQTPGQGLQFLFEYFSETQRNKGNFPGRFSGRQFSNSRSEMNVSTLELGDSALYLCASTGTPNTGELFFGEGSRLTVL.

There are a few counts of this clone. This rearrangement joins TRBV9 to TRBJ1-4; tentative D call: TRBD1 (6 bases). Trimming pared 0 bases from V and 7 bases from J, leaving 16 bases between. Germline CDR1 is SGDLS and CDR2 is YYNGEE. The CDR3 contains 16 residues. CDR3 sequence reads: CASSVGSGAVREKLFF. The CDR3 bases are TGTGCCAGCAGCGTAGGGTCGGGGGCAGTACGTGAAAAACTGTTTTTT.

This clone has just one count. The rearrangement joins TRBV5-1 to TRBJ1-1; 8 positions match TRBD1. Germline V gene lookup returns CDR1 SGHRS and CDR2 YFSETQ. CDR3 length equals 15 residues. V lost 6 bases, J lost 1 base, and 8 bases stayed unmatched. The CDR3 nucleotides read TGCGCCAGCACCCGGTCCGGACAGGGGAACACTGAAGCTTTCTTT. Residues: CASTRSGQGNTEAFF.

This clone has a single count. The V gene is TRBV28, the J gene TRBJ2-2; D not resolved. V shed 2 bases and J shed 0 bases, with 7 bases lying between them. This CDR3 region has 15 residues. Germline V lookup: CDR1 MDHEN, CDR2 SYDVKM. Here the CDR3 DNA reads TGTGCCAGCAGTTTACCCACCGCGAACACCGGGGAGCTGTTTTTT. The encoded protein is CASSLPTANTGELFF.

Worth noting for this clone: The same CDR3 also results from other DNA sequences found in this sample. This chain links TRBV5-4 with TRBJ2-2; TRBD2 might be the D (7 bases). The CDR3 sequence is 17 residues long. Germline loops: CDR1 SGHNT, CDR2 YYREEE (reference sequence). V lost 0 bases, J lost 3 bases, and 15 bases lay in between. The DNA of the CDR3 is TGTGCCAGCAGCTTGGGGGGGCCGGCGGGGGACACCGGGGAGCTGTTTTTT. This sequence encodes CASSLGGPAGDTGELFF.

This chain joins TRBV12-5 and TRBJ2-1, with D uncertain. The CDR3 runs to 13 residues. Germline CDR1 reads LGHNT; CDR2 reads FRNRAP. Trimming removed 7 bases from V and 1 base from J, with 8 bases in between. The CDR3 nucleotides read TGTGCTAGTGCTCAATATTCCTACAATGAGCAGTTCTTC. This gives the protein CASAQYSYNEQFF.